This entry features one TCR beta chain sequence. No antigen is known for it. These data are taken from a study of PD-1 blockade in classical Hodgkin lymphoma. Study-wide results and limits: Newly diagnosed patients had baseline TCR diversity that was reportedly lower than that of healthy donors. Baseline diversity was lower in partial responders and progressors than complete responders. The CD4+ diversity rise by C4D1 was clearest in complete responders.

The CDR3 consists of 13 residues. Trimming shortened V by 5 bases and J by 5 bases, and 13 bases separated the two germline ends. Germline lookup yields CDR1 SGHNT and CDR2 YYREEE (reference sequence). Brentuximab vedotin exposure varied, and every patient relapsed after autologous stem cell transplantation. Investigators obtained CD8+ T cells from thawed PBMCs by magnetic negative selection. Assay: immunoSEQ multiplex PCR; the TCRdb copy retains only in-frame clones and omits some. Of 10,000 to 15,000 clones in the sample, around 85% were seen once. Sequenced here: CD8+ T cells from blood, sampled at baseline. This chain uses TRBV5-4 with TRBJ2-5, with D maybe TRBD2 (7 bases). The receptor was derived from a human donor with classical Hodgkin lymphoma. This CDR3 is CASSRGGGETQYF. The DNA of the CDR3 is TGTGCCAGCAGTAGGGGGGGCGGGGAGACCCAGTACTTC.